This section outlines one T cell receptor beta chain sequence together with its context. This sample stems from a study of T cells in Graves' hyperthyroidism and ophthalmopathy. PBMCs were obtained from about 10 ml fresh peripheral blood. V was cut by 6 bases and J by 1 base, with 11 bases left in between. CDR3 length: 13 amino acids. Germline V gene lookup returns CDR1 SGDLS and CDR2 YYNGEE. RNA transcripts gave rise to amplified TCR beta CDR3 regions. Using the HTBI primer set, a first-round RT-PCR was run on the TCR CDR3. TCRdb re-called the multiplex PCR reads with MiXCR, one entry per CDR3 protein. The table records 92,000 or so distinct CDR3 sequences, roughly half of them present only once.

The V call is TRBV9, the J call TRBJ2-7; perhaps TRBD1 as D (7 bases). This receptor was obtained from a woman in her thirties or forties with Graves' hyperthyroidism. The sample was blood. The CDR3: CASTQGGSYEQYF. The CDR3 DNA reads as TGTGCCAGCACCCAGGGGGGATCCTACGAGCAGTACTTC.